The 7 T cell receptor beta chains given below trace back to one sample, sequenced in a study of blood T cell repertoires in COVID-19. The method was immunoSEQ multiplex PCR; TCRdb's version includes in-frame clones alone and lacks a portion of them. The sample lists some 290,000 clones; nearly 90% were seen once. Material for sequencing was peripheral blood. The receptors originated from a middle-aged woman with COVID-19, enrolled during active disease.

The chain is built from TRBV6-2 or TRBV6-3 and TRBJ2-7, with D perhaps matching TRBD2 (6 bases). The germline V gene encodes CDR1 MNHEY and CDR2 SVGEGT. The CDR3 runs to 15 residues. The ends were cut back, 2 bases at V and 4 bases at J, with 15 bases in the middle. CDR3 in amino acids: CASSYPWDSRYEQYF. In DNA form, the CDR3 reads TGTGCCAGCAGTTACCCCTGGGACTCCAGGTACGAGCAGTACTTC.

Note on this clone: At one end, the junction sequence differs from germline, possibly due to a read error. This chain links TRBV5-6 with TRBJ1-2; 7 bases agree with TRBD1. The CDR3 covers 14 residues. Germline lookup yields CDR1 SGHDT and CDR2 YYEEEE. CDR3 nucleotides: TGTGCCAGCACCTTGGAAGGGGGCTACTATGGCTACACCTTC. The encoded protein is CASTLEGGYYGYTF.

CDR3 nucleotide sequence: TGTGCCAGCAGTGAGGAGGCGCTTAAGAACACTGAAGCTTTCTTT. This sequence encodes CASSEEALKNTEAFF. This sequence joins TRBV2 and TRBJ1-1, with D unresolved. Deletions cut 3 bases from V and 1 base from J, with 12 bases between. The CDR3 totals 15 residues. Germline CDR1 reads SNHLY; CDR2 reads FYNNEI.

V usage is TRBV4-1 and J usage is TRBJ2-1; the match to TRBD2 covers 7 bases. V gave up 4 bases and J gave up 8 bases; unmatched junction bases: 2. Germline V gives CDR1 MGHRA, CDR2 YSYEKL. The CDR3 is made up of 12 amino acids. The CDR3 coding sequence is TGCGCCAGCAGCCCCCGGGGGGATGAGCAGTTCTTC. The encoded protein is CASSPRGDEQFF.

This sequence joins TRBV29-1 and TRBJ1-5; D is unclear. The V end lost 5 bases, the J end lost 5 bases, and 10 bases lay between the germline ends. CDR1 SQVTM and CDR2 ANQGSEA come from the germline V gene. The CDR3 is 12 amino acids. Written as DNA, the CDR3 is TGCAGCGTTATGGAGGCTTATCAGCCCCAGCATTTT. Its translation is CSVMEAYQPQHF.

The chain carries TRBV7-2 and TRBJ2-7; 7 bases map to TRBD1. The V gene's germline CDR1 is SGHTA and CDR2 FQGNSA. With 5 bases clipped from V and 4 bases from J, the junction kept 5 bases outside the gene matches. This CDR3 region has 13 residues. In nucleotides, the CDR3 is TGTGCCAGCAGCCATGACAGGGCGTACGAGCAGTACTTC. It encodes CASSHDRAYEQYF.

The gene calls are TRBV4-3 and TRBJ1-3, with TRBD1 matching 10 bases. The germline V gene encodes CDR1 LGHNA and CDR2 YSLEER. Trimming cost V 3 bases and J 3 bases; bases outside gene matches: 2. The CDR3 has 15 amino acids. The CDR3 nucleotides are TGCGCCAGCAGCCAGGACAGGGGGTATGGAAACACCATATATTTT. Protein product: CASSQDRGYGNTIYF.